Listed here is a single T cell receptor (beta chain). Its antigen is as yet unknown. The data derive from a study of cytomegalovirus exposure and HLA in healthy donors. Study-level findings and limits: Available immune exposure information was restricted to CMV serostatus only. One later analysis reportedly identified an Asian-associated ancestry cluster that showed fewer N-insertions than the roughly 670-donor mean.

In nominal health when sampled, donors likely had unrecorded immune exposures nonetheless. The CDR3 extends over 14 amino acids. V was shortened by 7 bases and J by 5 bases, with 17 bases between the two germline ends. Looked up from germline, CDR1 is SNHLY and CDR2 is FYNNEI. The PCR employed 60 Vbeta primers together with 13 Jbeta primers. TCRdb keeps only in-frame clones here, not all; method: immunoSEQ multiplex PCR. The sample carries about 50,000 clones, approximately 70% recorded once. The chain employs TRBV2 and TRBJ2-5, with D perhaps matching TRBD1 (5 bases). Sequences were obtained from PBMCs. This clonotype was obtained from a woman aged 45-65 years in good health and CMV-seronegative. The chain's CDR3 is CASTPSPAGETQYF. CDR3 nucleotides: TGTGCCAGCACCCCTTCGCCAGCAGGGGAGACCCAGTACTTC.